This T cell receptor (beta chain) was documented in a study of cytomegalovirus exposure and HLA in healthy donors. The PCR used 60 Vbeta and 13 Jbeta primers. Sequencing used immunoSEQ multiplex PCR; TCRdb keeps in-frame clones, though not all of them. This sample has some 150,000 clones, with under 75% found just once. Study conclusions and caveats: The likely explanation for a cluster of highly shared sequence variants was sequencing artifact.

The CDR3 sequence is 12 residues long. From germline, CDR1 is SGHNT and CDR2 YYREEE (reference sequence). The V segment lost 0 bases and the J segment 10 bases; nucleotides outside the gene matches: 0. Turning to this clone: Its specificity is unknown.

The receptor was isolated from a woman aged 60 to 75 in good health and CMV-seropositive. The sample consisted of PBMCs. The chain uses TRBV5-4 and TRBJ2-1, with TRBD2 matching over 8 bases. The DNA of the CDR3 is TGTGCCAGCAGCTTGGGACTAGCGGAGCAGTTCTTC. Translated, it gives CASSLGLAEQFF. Full variable domain (outside the CDR3, taken from reference TRBV5-4 and TRBJ2-1): ETGVTQSPTHLIKTRGQQVTLRCSSQSGHNTVSWYQQALGQGPQFIFQYYREEENGRGNFPPRFSGLQFPNYSSELNVNALELDDSALYLCASSLGLAEQFFGPGTRLTVL.